This entry describes one T cell receptor (beta chain). The repertoire was sequenced with immunoSEQ multiplex PCR; TCRdb's copy has only in-frame clones and lacks some. The sample has roughly 370,000 clones; roughly 89% are singletons. The CDR3 totals 16 residues. Germline V lookup: CDR1 SGHTA, CDR2 FQGNSA. Trimming stripped 8 bases from V and 2 bases from J, with 16 bases between. The data belong to a study of blood T cell repertoires in COVID-19. For the study at large: The samples span acute and convalescent COVID-19 from the United States, Italy and Spain.

The study drew participants aged about 18 to 89 years from under 30 US areas. Participants had their cohort set by participant-reported clinical history. The sequencing sample was made of PBMCs or T cells enriched from blood (not recorded which). The V gene is TRBV7-2, the J gene TRBJ2-6, with TRBD2 as a possible D gene (6 bases). The TCR originated in a woman in her forties or fifties who had recovered from COVID-19. The CDR3 here is CASAAQRLAGANVLTF. The CDR3 coding sequence is TGTGCCAGCGCCGCGCAGCGACTAGCTGGGGCCAACGTCCTGACTTTC.